The clone carrying this TCR beta chain was recorded once. Its cognate antigen is unknown. The V segment lost 8 bases and the J segment 4 bases; nucleotides outside the gene matches: 14. The CDR3 extends over 16 amino acids. The germline CDR1 and CDR2 sequences are MDHEN and SYDVKM. Generated by immunoSEQ multiplex PCR, the TCRdb table keeps only in-frame clones and is missing some. Here the sample spans under 150,000 clones, roughly nine tenths being singletons. This specimen belongs to a study of T cell responses to AZD1222 COVID-19 vaccine. Whole-study findings and limits: White British donors predominated, females outnumbered males, and clonal diversity was possibly underestimated. After two AZD1222 doses, spike-specific TCR breadth and depth rose versus day 0.

The chain couples TRBV28 to TRBJ1-2; TRBD1 matches at 9 bases. The sample was peripheral blood, taken on day 0 of AZD1222 vaccination. The origin of this receptor is an adult in good health. The CDR3 here is CASYPTGQGRGYGYTF. The CDR3 DNA follows: TGTGCCAGCTACCCTACGGGACAGGGAAGGGGCTATGGCTACACCTTC.